This TCR beta chain comes out of a study of identical twins. Each CDR3 protein gets one entry after TCRdb re-called the 5' RACE reads with MiXCR. The sample lists under 250,000 distinct CDR3 sequences, less than 10% occurring once. This clonotype has only a few counts. Germline lookup yields CDR1 SEHNR and CDR2 FQNEAQ (reference sequence). This CDR3 contains 17 residues. Between the trimmed V and J ends, which lost 2 bases and 6 bases, there was a span of 20 bases. The origin of this receptor is a woman aged 18-29 years in good health. The chain uses TRBV7-9 and TRBJ2-1, with D perhaps assigned TRBD1 or TRBD2 (7 bases each). The material sequenced was memory (CD45RO+) T cells sorted from blood. CDR3 residues: CASSLQGGGNRGNEQFF. The CDR3 coding sequence is TGTGCCAGCAGCTTACAGGGGGGAGGGAACCGAGGCAATGAGCAGTTCTTC.